This T cell receptor (beta chain) came from a study of vaccination and CD4 T cells after COVID-19. From germline, CDR1 is SGHRS and CDR2 YFSETQ. The CDR3 has 16 amino acids. V lost 3 bases and J lost 4; bases outside the gene matches: 11. Specified treatment: approximately nine-day PBMC culture with coronavirus spike peptide pools or control peptides (ViraFEST assay). T cells were expanded with peptide pools, and expanded clonotypes were identified by TCR sequencing. Worth noting for this clonotype: As yet, its antigen is unknown.

The assay that was used to sequence DNA from cultured CD4+ T cells was the Oncomine TCR Beta short-read assay. Cultures of CD4+ T cells served as the source for extracting genomic DNA. MiXCR, run by TCRdb on the PCR reads, gives a single entry per CDR3 protein. There are tens of thousands of distinct CDR3 sequences in the sample; about 59% occur only once, and nearly 6% lies in the top ten. Sample: CD4+ T cells from blood, cultured in vitro. The chain carries TRBV5-1 and TRBJ2-3; 7 bases are a match to TRBD2. This clonotype was obtained from a human donor who had recovered from COVID-19. CDR3 nucleotide sequence: TGCGCCAGCAGCTGGAGTGGGCGGGAGTCCTCAGATACGCAGTATTTT. Protein sequence: CASSWSGRESSDTQYF.